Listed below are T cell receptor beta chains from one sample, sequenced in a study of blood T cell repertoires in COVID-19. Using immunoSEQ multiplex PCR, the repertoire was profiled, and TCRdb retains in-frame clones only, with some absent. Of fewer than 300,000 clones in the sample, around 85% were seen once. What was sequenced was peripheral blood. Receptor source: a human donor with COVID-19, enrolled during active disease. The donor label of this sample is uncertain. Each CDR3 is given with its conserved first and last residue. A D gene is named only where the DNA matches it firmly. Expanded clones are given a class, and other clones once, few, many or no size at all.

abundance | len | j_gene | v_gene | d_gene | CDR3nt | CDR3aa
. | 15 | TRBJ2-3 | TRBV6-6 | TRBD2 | TGTGCCAGCTCGGTAGCGGGAGGGATCACAGATACGCAGTATTTT | CASSVAGGITDTQYF
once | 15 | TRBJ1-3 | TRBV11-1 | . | TGTGCCAGCAGCTTTTCGGCAGGGACTGGAAACACCATATATTTT | CASSFSAGTGNTIYF
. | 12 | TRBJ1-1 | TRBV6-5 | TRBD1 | TGTGCCGCCCGACAGGGTTGGACTGAAGCTTTCTTT | CAARQGWTEAFF
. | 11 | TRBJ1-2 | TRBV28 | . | TGTGCCAGCAGCTTCCCCTATGGCTACACCTTC | CASSFPYGYTF
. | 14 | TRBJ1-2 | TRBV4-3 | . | TGCGCCAGCAGCCAAGATGTGAGCATCTATGGCTACACCTTC | CASSQDVSIYGYTF
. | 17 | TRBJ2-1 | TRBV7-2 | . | TGTGCCAGCAGCCACCGCAGAGACTTGGTCACAAACAATGAGCAGTTCTTC | CASSHRRDLVTNNEQFF
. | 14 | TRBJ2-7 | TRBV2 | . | TGTGCCAGCAGTGAGGGCAGGGTTTCGTACGAGCAGTACTTC | CASSEGRVSYEQYF
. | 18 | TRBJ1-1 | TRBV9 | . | TGTGCCAGCAAACCCCATCCGGGGGAACGGTCGGTGAACACTGAAGCTTTCTTT | CASKPHPGERSVNTEAFF
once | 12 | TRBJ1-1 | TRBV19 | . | TGTGCCAGTAGTATGAAAGTTTCGAGAGCTTTCTTT | CASSMKVSRAFF
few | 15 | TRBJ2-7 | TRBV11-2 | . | TGTGCCAGCAGCTTAGTAGGCGGGGGCCCCTTGAAGCAGTACTTC | CASSLVGGGPLKQYF
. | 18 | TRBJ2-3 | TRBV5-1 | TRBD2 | TGCGCCAGCAGCTTGAACGGGGGGAGCGGGTTCGGCACAGATACGCAGTATTTT | CASSLNGGSGFGTDTQYF